This TCR beta chain was captured by sequencing in a study of blood T cell repertoires in COVID-19. Germline V lookup: CDR1 KGHDR, CDR2 SFDVKD. The CDR3 extends over 14 amino acids. Trimming removed 2 bases from V and 10 bases from J; junction bases left unmatched: 9. Produced via immunoSEQ multiplex PCR; TCRdb's table is partial and in-frame only. This table has about 60,000 clones, around four fifths appearing once. V is TRBV24-1 and J is TRBJ1-2; 7 nucleotides line up with TRBD1. This clonotype originated in a man aged 55-75 years with acute or convalescent COVID-19. Sequences were obtained from peripheral blood. Here the CDR3 reads CATSDSGGGGSYTF. In DNA, the CDR3 is TGTGCCACCAGTGATTCGGGAGGGGGCGGTTCCTACACCTTC.